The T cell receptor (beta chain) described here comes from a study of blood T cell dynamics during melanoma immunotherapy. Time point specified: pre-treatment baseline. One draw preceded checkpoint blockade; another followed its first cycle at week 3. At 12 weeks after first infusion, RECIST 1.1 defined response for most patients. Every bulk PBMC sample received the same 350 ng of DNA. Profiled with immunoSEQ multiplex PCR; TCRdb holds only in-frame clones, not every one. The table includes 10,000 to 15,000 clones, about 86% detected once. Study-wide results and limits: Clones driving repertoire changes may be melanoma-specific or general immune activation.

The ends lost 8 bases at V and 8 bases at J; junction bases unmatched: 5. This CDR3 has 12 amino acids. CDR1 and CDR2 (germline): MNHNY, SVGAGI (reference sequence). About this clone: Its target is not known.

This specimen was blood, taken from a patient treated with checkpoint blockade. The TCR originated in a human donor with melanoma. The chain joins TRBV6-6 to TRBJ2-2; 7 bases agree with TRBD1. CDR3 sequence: CASYRGQGELFF. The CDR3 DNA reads TGTGCCAGCTATAGGGGGCAGGGGGAGCTGTTTTTT.